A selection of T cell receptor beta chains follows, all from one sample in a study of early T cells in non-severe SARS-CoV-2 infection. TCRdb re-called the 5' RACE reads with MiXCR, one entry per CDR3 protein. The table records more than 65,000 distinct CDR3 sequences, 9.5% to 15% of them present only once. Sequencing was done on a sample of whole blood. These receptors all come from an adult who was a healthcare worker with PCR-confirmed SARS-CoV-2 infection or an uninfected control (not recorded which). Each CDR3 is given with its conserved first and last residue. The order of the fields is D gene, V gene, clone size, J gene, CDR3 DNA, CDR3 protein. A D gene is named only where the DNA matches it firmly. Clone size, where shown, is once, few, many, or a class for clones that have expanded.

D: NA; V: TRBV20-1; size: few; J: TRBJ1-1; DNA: TGCAGTGCTAGAGACGGGACAACCCACACTGAAGCTTTCTTT; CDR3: CSARDGTTHTEAFF
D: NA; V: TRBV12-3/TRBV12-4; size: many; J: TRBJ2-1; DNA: TGTGCCAGCACTAATGGACCCACGGGGTACAATGAGCAGTTCTTC; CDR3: CASTNGPTGYNEQFF
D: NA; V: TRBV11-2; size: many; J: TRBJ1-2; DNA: TGTGCCAGCAGCTCTATTACGGGGACGGAGGTGAAAAGTGTTTATGGCTACACCTTC; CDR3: CASSSITGTEVKSVYGYTF
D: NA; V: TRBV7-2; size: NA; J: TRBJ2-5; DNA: TGTGCCAGCAGTGCCACCCAAGGGCAGACCCAGTACTTC; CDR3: CASSATQGQTQYF
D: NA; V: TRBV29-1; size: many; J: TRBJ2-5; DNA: TGCAGCGTCGGGACATTTCAAGAGACCCAGTACTTC; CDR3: CSVGTFQETQYF
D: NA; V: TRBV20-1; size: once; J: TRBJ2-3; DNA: TGCAGTGCTCTACTCGGCACAGATACGCAGTATTTT; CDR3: CSALLGTDTQYF
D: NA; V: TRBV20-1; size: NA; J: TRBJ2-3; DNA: TGCAGTGCTAGCCGGGATACGCAGTATTTT; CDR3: CSASRDTQYF
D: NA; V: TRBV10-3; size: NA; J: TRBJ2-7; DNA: TGTGCCATCAGTGAAGGGAACTACGAGCAGTACTTC; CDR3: CAISEGNYEQYF
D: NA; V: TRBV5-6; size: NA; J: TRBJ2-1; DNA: TGTGCCAGCAGCCAGGCCCCATCGGGGGAGCAGTTCTTC; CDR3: CASSQAPSGEQFF
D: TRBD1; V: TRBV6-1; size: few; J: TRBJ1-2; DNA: TGTGCCAGCCGGGACAGAGAATCTAACTATGGCTACACCTTC; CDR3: CASRDRESNYGYTF
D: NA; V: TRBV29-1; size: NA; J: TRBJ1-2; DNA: TGCAGCGTTGATGAGGACGGGGGGCCCTCTGGCTACACCTTC; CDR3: CSVDEDGGPSGYTF
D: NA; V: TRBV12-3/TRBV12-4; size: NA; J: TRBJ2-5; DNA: TGTGCCAGCAGTACAGGGAGGGAGACCCAGTACTTC; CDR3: CASSTGRETQYF
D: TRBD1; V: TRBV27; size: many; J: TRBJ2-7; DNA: TGTGCCAGCAGAGACGGACAGGGACCAGACGAGCAGTACTTC; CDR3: CASRDGQGPDEQYF
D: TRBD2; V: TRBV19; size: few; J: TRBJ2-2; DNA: TGTGCCAGCACTACTAGCGGGGGTACCACCGGGGAGCTGTTTTTT; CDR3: CASTTSGGTTGELFF
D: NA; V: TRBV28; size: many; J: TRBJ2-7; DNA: TGTGCCAGCAGTCTAGACAGTACCTACGAGCAGTACTTC; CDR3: CASSLDSTYEQYF
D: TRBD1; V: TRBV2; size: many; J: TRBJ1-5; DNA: TGTGCCAGCAGTGAGACCAGGGGGCGAGGACAGCCCCAGCATTTT; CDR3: CASSETRGRGQPQHF
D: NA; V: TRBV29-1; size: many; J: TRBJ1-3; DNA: TGCAGCGTCGAAGCAACAGGGCCATTCTCTGGAAACACCATATATTTT; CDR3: CSVEATGPFSGNTIYF
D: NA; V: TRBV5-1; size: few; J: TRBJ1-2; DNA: TGCGCCAGCAGCCAAGGACGGCGCGTTGGCTACACCTTC; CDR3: CASSQGRRVGYTF
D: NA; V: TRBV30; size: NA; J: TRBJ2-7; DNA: TGTGCCTGGAGTGCGGGGCAGTCCTACGAGCAGTACTTC; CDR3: CAWSAGQSYEQYF
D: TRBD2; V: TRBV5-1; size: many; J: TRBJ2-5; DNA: TGCGCCAGTCGGACCGGAACAGCGGGAGGTGGAGAGACCCAGTACTTC; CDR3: CASRTGTAGGGETQYF
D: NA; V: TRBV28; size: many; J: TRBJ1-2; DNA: TGTGCCAGCAGTTTAGCCGACGGGCCGGGGCTTGGCTACACCTTC; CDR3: CASSLADGPGLGYTF
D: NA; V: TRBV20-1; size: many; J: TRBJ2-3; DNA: TGCAGTGCTAGACTCCCTCGGGGGCCAGATACGCAGTATTTT; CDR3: CSARLPRGPDTQYF
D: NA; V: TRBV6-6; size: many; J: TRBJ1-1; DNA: TGTGCCAGCACCGGGGCACAGGGGAACACTGAAGCTTTCTTT; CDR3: CASTGAQGNTEAFF
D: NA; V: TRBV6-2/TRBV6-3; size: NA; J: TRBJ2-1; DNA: TGTGCCAGCAGTTACGAACGGCAGGGCGATTCCTACAATGAGCAGTTCTTC; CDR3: CASSYERQGDSYNEQFF
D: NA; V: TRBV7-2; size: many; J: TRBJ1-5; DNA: TGTGCCAGCAGCCCCGGGGTATCTATCGATAGCAATCAGCCCCAGCATTTT; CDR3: CASSPGVSIDSNQPQHF
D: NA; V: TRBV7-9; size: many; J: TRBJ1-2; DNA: TGTGCCAGCAGCTCCGGGACCGCTGGTGGCTACACCTTC; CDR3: CASSSGTAGGYTF
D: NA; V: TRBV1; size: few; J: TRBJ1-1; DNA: TGCACCAGCAGCCCTGAGGGAGGCAGATCGAACACTGAAGCTTTCTTT; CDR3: CTSSPEGGRSNTEAFF
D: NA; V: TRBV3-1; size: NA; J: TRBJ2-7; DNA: TGTGCCAGCAGCCAAGATGGGGTAAGCTACGAGCAGTACTTC; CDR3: CASSQDGVSYEQYF
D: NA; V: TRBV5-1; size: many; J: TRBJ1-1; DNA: TGCGCCAGCAGCACAACAGGAGTTTACACTGAAGCTTTCTTT; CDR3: CASSTTGVYTEAFF
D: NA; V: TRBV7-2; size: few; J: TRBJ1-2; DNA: TGTGCCAGCAGCTCCAGAGCTGTTTATGGCTACACCTTC; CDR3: CASSSRAVYGYTF
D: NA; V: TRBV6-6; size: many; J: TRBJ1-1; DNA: TGTGCCAGCAGTTCACACAGTGGGAGGCCATTGAACACTGAAGCTTTCTTT; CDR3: CASSSHSGRPLNTEAFF
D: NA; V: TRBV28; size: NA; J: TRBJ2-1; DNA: TGTGCCAGCAGCAAAGGGAGGCAATCCTACAATGAGCAGTTCTTC; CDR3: CASSKGRQSYNEQFF
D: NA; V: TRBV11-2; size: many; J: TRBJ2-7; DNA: TGTGCCAGCAGCTTAGTTCGGGGTGTTTACGAGCAGTACTTC; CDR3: CASSLVRGVYEQYF
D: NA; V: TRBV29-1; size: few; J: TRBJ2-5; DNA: TGCAGCGTTGAGTTCGGGGCGGGAGAGACCCAGTACTTC; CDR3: CSVEFGAGETQYF
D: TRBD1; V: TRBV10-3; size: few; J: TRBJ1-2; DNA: TGTGCCATCACCATGGACAGGGCGGAGGGCTACACCTTC; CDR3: CAITMDRAEGYTF
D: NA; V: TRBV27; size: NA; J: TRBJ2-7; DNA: TGTGCCAGCAGTTCCCCCGGCAGAAACCGCTACGAGCAGTACTTC; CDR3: CASSSPGRNRYEQYF
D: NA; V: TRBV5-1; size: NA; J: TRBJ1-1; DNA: TGCGCCAGCAGGCAGACATCGGACACTGAAGCTTTCTTT; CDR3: CASRQTSDTEAFF
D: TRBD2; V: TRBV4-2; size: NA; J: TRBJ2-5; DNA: TGTGCCAGCAGCCAAGCTCTAGCGGGGCAAGAGACCCAGTACTTC; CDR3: CASSQALAGQETQYF
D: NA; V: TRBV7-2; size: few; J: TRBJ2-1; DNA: TGTGCCAGCAGCTTTAGTGGGGGCTCCTACAATGAGCAGTTCTTC; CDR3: CASSFSGGSYNEQFF
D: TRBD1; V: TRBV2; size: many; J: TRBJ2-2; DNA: TGTGCCAGCCGGACAGGGATAACCGGGGAGCTGTTTTTT; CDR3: CASRTGITGELFF
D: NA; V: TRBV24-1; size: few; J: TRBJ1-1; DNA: TGTGCCACCAGTGATTCCCAGGGGTTCGACACTGAAGCTTTCTTT; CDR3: CATSDSQGFDTEAFF